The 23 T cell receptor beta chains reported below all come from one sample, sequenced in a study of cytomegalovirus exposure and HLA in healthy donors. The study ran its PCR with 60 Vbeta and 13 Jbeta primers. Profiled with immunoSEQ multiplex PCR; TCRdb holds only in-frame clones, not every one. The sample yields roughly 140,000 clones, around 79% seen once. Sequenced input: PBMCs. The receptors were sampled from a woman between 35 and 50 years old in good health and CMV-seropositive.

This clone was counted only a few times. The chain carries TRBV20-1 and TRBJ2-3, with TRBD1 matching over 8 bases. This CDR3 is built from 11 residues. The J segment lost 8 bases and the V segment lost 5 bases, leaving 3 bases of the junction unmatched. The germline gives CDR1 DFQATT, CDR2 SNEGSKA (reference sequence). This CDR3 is CSADRGGTQYF. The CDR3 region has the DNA TGCAGTGCTGACAGGGGTGGTACGCAGTATTTT.

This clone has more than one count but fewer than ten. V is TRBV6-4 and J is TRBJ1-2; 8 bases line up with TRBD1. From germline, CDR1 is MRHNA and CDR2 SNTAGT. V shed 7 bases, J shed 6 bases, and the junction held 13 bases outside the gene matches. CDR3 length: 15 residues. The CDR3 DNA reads TGTGCCAGCAAGCTCACGTGGCAGGGGGCAGATGGCTACACCTTC. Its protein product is CASKLTWQGADGYTF.

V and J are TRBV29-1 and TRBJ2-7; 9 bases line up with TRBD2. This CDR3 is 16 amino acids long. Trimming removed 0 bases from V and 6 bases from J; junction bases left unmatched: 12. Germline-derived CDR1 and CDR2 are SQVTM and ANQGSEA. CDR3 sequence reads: CSVEDLSGGFMGEQYF. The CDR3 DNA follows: TGCAGCGTTGAAGACCTGAGCGGGGGGTTCATGGGCGAGCAGTACTTC.

The CDR3 DNA follows: TGTGCCAGCAGTTTAATAGCGGGGGCGTCCTACAATGAGCAGTTCTTC. Residues: CASSLIAGASYNEQFF. The V gene is TRBV28, the J gene TRBJ2-1; 9 nucleotides align to TRBD2. The CDR3 spans 16 residues. Germline V gives CDR1 MDHEN, CDR2 SYDVKM. Trimming cost V 2 bases and J 1 base; bases outside gene matches: 3.

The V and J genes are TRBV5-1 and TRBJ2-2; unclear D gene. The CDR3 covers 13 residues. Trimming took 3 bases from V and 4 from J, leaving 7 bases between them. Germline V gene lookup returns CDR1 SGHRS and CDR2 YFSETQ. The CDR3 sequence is CASSSVSTGELFF. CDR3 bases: TGCGCCAGCAGCTCTGTATCCACCGGGGAGCTGTTTTTT.

The CDR3 loop reads CASSVETLGYNEQFF. The DNA for the CDR3 is TGTGCCAGCAGCGTAGAAACCCTAGGTTACAATGAGCAGTTCTTC. This sequence joins TRBV9 and TRBJ2-1; D is unclear. This CDR3 is 15 amino acids long. Germline-derived CDR1 and CDR2 are SGDLS and YYNGEE. Trimming removed 0 bases at V and 4 bases at J, with 11 bases between.

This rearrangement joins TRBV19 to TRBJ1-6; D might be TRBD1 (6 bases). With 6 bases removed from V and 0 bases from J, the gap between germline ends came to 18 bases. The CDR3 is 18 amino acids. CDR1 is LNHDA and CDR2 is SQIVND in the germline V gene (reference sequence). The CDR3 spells CASRKNRDKSSYNSPLHF. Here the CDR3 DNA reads TGTGCCAGTAGGAAAAACCGGGACAAGAGCTCCTATAATTCACCCCTCCACTTT.

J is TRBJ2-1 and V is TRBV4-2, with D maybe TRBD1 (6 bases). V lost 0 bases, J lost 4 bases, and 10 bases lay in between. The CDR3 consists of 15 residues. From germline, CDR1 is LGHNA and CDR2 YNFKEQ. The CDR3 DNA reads TGTGCCAGCAGCCAAGACCGGGACACTTACAATGAGCAGTTCTTC. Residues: CASSQDRDTYNEQFF.

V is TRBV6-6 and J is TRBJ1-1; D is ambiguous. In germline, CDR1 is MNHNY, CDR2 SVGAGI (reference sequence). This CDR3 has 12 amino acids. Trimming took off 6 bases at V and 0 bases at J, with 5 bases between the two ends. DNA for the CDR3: TGTGCCAGCAGGGAGTTGAACACTGAAGCTTTCTTT. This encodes CASRELNTEAFF.

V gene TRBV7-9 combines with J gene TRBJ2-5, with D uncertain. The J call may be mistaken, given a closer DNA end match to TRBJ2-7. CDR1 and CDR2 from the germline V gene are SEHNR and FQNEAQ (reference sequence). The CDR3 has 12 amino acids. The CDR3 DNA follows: TGTGCCAGCAGCTTAGACCCCTACGAGCAGTACTTC. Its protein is CASSLDPYEQYF.

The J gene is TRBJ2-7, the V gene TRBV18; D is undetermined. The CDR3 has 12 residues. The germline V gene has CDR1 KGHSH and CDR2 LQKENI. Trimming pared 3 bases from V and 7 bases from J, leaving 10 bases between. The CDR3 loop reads CASSPQLSEQYF. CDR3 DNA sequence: TGTGCCAGCTCACCCCAACTGTCAGAGCAGTACTTC.

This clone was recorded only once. CDR3 DNA sequence: TGTGCCACCAGCAGAGATCAGGGGAGTCAGCCCCAGCATTTT. It codes for CATSRDQGSQPQHF. This sequence joins TRBV15 and TRBJ1-5; D perhaps matches TRBD1 (6 bases). This CDR3 has 14 amino acids. The V gene lost 0 bases and the J gene lost 6 bases, with 9 bases spanning the gap. Per germline, CDR1 LNHNV and CDR2 YYDKDF (reference sequence).

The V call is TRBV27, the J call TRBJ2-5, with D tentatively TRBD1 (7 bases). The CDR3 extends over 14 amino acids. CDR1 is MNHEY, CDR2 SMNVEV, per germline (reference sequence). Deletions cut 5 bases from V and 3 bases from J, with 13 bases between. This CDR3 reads CASSHQGGKETQYF. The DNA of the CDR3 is TGTGCCAGCAGTCACCAGGGGGGTAAAGAGACCCAGTACTTC.

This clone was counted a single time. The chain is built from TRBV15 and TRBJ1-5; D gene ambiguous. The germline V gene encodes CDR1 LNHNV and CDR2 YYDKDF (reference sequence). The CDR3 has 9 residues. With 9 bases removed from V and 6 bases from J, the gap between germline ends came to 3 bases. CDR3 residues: CATRQPQHF. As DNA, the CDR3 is TGTGCCACGCGTCAGCCCCAGCATTTT.

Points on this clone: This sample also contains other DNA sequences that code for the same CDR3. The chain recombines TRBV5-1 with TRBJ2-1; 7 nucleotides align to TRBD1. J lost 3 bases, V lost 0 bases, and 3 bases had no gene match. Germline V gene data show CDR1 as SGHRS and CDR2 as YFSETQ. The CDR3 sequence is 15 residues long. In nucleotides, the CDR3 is TGCGCCAGCAGCTTGGACAGGGGAAACTACAATGAGCAGTTCTTC. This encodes CASSLDRGNYNEQFF.

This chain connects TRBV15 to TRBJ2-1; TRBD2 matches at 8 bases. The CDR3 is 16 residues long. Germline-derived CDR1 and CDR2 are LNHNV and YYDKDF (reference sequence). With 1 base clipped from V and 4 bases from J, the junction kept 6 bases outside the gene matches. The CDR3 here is CATSRAGGGKYNEQFF. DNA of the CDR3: TGTGCCACCAGCAGAGCCGGCGGGGGGAAATACAATGAGCAGTTCTTC.

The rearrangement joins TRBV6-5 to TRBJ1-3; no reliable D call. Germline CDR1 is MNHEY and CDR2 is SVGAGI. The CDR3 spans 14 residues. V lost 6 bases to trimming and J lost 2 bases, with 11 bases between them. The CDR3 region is CASRVTRTGNTIYF. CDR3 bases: TGTGCCAGCAGGGTCACAAGAACTGGAAACACCATATATTTT.

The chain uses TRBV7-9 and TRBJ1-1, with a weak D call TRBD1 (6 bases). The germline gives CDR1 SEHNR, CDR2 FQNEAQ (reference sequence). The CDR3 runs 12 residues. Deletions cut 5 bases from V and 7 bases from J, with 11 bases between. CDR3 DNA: TGTGCCAGCAGCACTCAGGACAGTGAAGCTTTCTTT. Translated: CASSTQDSEAFF.

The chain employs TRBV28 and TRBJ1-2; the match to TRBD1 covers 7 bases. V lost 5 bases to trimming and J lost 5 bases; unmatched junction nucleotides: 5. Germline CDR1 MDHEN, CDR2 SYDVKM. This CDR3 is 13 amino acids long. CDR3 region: CASSTQGIYGYTF. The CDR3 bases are TGTGCCAGCAGTACACAGGGGATATATGGCTACACCTTC.

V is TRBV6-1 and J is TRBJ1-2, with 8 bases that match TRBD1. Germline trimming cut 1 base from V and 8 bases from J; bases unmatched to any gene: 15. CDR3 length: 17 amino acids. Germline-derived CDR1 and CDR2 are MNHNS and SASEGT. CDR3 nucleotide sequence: TGTGCCAGCAGTGAAGGTTTTCTAGTTGGACAGGGAGGCGGCTACACCTTC. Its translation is CASSEGFLVGQGGGYTF.

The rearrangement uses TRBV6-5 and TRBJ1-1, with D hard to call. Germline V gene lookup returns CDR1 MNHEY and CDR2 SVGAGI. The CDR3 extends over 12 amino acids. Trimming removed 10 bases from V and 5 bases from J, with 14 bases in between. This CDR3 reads CATQPGRTEAFF. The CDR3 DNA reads TGTGCCACCCAACCGGGGAGAACTGAAGCTTTCTTT.

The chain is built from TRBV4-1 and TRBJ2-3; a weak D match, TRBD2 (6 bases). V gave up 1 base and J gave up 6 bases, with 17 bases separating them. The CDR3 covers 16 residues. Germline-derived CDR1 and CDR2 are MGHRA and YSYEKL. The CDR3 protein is CASSQVVGGGGDTQYF. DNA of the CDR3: TGCGCCAGCAGCCAAGTCGTCGGGGGAGGTGGGGATACGCAGTATTTT.

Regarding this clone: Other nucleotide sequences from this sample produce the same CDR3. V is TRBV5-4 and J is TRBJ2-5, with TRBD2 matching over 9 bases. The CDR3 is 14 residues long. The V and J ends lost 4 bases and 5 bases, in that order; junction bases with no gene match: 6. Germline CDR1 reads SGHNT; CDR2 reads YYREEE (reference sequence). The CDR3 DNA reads TGTGCCAGCAGCCCAGCGGGGGGTGAGGAGACCCAGTACTTC. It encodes CASSPAGGEETQYF.